This paragraph covers one TCR beta chain sequence. These data originate in a study of blood T cell repertoires in COVID-19. Study-level information: Acute and convalescent COVID-19 specimens originated in the United States, Italy and Spain. T cells, B-cell-depleted T cells, or PBMCs supplied cDNA or gDNA.

The authors' processing: Amplification of reference gene primers was used by the study to estimate nucleated cell counts. TCRdb keeps only in-frame clones here, not all; method: immunoSEQ multiplex PCR. D and trimming were read from the DNA, whereas the V and J calls and clone size are those reported in that table. In the table there are about 480,000 clones, about 91% of which are singletons. It was during active infection that Seattle patients were enrolled and then longitudinally followed. This CDR3 has 16 residues. V gave up 7 bases and J gave up 5 bases; unmatched junction bases: 7. Germline values: CDR1 LNHDA, CDR2 SQIVND (reference sequence).

The chain uses TRBV19 and TRBJ2-1; 14 nucleotides agree with TRBD2. The sequenced sample consisted of peripheral blood. This clonotype originated in a young man with COVID-19, enrolled during active disease. In DNA form, the CDR3 reads TGTGCCAGTAACCGACTAGCGGGAGGGATCCACAATGAGCAGTTCTTC. The encoded protein is CASNRLAGGIHNEQFF.